This T cell receptor beta chain was recorded in a study of T cells in women clearing cervical HPV infection. Looking at the study overall: Women with histologically confirmed HPV16-related CIN3 or worse, 2 with invasive cancer, served as cases. Controls were women whose single incident HPV16 infection cleared within 12 months without precancer or cancer. Study observations and caveats: Richness plus V gene abundances separated cases from controls with AUC about 0.8. CIN3+ cases had significantly higher TCR repertoire richness than controls, but evenness did not differ.

Generated by immunoSEQ multiplex PCR, the TCRdb table keeps only in-frame clones and is missing some. This specimen shows about 45,000 clones; the ten leading clones hold approximately 1.2%. As concerns this clone: What it binds is unknown. The read terminates 3 residues ahead of where the CDR3 ends, so the germline J gene completes it.

Losses at the gene ends were 4 bases for V and 5 bases for J; bases not matched to a gene: 3. In germline, CDR1 is MNHNS, CDR2 SASEGT. The CDR3 contains 13 residues. The rearrangement uses TRBV6-1 and TRBJ2-3, with TRBD1 identical over 7 bases. Sequencing was performed on blood buffy coat. This receptor was obtained from a woman aged 18-69 years with a cervical HPV16 infection that either progressed to CIN3+ or cleared (not recorded which). CDR3: CASSVDREDTQYF. The sequenced CDR3 bases are TGTGCCAGCAGTGTCGACAGGGAAGATACG.